These 20 T cell receptor beta chains originate from one sample sequenced in a study of cytomegalovirus exposure and HLA in healthy donors (dated by TCRdb to about 2017). Library creation used the immunoSEQ multiplex PCR assay. TCRdb carries this immuneACCESS record with in-frame sequences only. Its versions omit some clonotypes, under half of them owing to an unresolved V gene in the studies checked, with the rest unexplained. This sample has around 98,000 clones in its table, and around 88% of those were observed once. The ten largest clones take up more than 3% of the sample. What was sequenced was PBMCs. The receptors were sampled from a woman aged 25-40 years in good health and CMV-seronegative.

Here the CDR3 reads CASSLYRDSYTGELFF. The CDR3 coding sequence is TGTGCCAGCAGTTTATACCGGGACTCCTACACCGGGGAGCTGTTTTTT. The V call is TRBV27, the J call TRBJ2-2; tentative D call: TRBD2 (6 bases). V was clipped by 1 base and J by 3 bases, with 12 bases between them. Germline assignment: CDR1 MNHEY and CDR2 SMNVEV (reference sequence). This CDR3 is built from 16 residues.

The chain couples TRBV5-1 to TRBJ2-1; 8 bases agree with TRBD2. The CDR3 totals 17 residues. The J segment lost 0 bases and the V segment lost 0 bases, leaving 5 bases of the junction unmatched. Germline V lookup: CDR1 SGHRS, CDR2 YFSETQ. The CDR3: CASSLAEAGVSYNEQFF. The CDR3 nucleotides are TGCGCCAGCAGCTTGGCCGAAGCGGGGGTCTCCTACAATGAGCAGTTCTTC.

The chain joins TRBV4-3 to TRBJ2-1, with D maybe TRBD2 (5 bases). CDR1 is LGHNA and CDR2 is YSLEER in the germline V gene. V lost 0 bases and J lost 9, with 6 bases in between. The CDR3 totals 12 residues. CDR3 amino acids: CASSQDAGEQFF. The CDR3, as DNA: TGCGCCAGCAGCCAAGATGCGGGTGAGCAGTTCTTC.

The chain couples TRBV4-1 to TRBJ1-5; 8 nucleotides match TRBD1. The CDR3 length is 14 residues. CDR1 is MGHRA, CDR2 YSYEKL, per germline. V shed 6 bases, J shed 2 bases, and the junction held 3 bases outside the gene matches. The CDR3, as DNA: TGCGCCAGCAGTATGACAGGGGGCAATCAGCCCCAGCATTTT. Residues: CASSMTGGNQPQHF.

This chain connects TRBV18 to TRBJ1-2, with D possibly TRBD1 on 5 matching bases. The length of the CDR3 is 15 residues. V shed 3 bases and J shed 6 bases, with 17 bases lying between them. Germline CDR1 reads KGHSH; CDR2 reads LQKENI. CDR3 DNA sequence: TGTGCCAGCTCACCTTTGGGGGAGGACGGTAATGGCTACACCTTC. Translated: CASSPLGEDGNGYTF.

The chain has TRBV11-2 and TRBJ1-1; a possible D gene is TRBD1 (6 bases). This CDR3 has 13 amino acids. Germline V gene sequence: CDR1 SGHAT, CDR2 FQNNGV. The ends were cut back, 5 bases at V and 8 bases at J, with 15 bases in the middle. The CDR3, as DNA: TGTGCCAGCAGCCGGGGCTACAGGGAAGAAGCTTTCTTT. Its protein is CASSRGYREEAFF.

The chain is built from TRBV21-1 and TRBJ2-6; the table calls TRBD1, which could not be checked here. TRBV21-1 is labeled a pseudogene. The CDR3 loop spans 15 amino acids. The CDR3: CASRFRDSGANVLTF. Written as DNA, the CDR3 is TGTGCCAGCAGATTCAGGGACTCTGGGGCCAACGTCCTGACTTTC.

The rearrangement links TRBV6-1 to TRBJ1-5; D call uncertain. The germline V gene encodes CDR1 MNHNS and CDR2 SASEGT. V dropped 2 bases and J dropped 2 bases, with 16 bases sitting between them. The CDR3 contains 17 residues. The CDR3 DNA is TGTGCCAGCAGTGAACCAAGCGGAGGGCTAGGCAATCAGCCCCAGCATTTT. This sequence encodes CASSEPSGGLGNQPQHF.

This chain uses TRBV5-4 with TRBJ2-2; 7 positions match TRBD1. The CDR3 totals 17 residues. Germline lookup yields CDR1 SGHNT and CDR2 YYREEE (reference sequence). Trimming took 1 base from V and 4 from J; bases not matched to a gene: 10. The CDR3 nucleotides read TGTGCCAGCAGCTTGCGCCGGGACAGTGGGGGCACCGGGGAGCTGTTTTTT. As protein: CASSLRRDSGGTGELFF.

The V and J genes are TRBV27 and TRBJ2-7, with TRBD1 matching over 7 bases. The trim removed 2 bases at V and 2 bases at J, leaving 3 bases unmatched. This CDR3 comprises 14 residues. Germline V CDR1 and CDR2: MNHEY, SMNVEV (reference sequence). CDR3 region: CASSLTTGPYEQYF. The CDR3 DNA follows: TGTGCCAGCAGTTTAACGACAGGGCCCTACGAGCAGTACTTC.

The V call is TRBV19, the J call TRBJ2-1; 15 bases agree with TRBD2. Germline CDR1 reads LNHDA; CDR2 reads SQIVND (reference sequence). The junction had 10 bases not matched to a gene; V was cut back by 0 bases and J by 7 bases. The CDR3 is 19 amino acids. The DNA of the CDR3 is TGTGCCAGTAGTATAGACCGAGGACTAGCGGGGGGGCCTGAAAATGAGCAGTTCTTC. It translates to CASSIDRGLAGGPENEQFF.

The chain couples TRBV6-5 to TRBJ1-6, with 8 bases fitting TRBD1. Germline values: CDR1 MNHEY, CDR2 SVGAGI. The CDR3 runs 13 residues. Trimming cost V 5 bases and J 9 bases; bases outside gene matches: 3. The CDR3 DNA follows: TGTGCCAGCAGTACTGACAGGGGTTCACCCCTCCACTTT. Protein sequence: CASSTDRGSPLHF.

The J gene is TRBJ1-5, the V gene TRBV11-2; D may be TRBD1 (5 bases). The CDR3 is 15 residues long. Trimming shortened V by 6 bases and J by 0 bases, and 12 bases separated the two germline ends. CDR1 is SGHAT, CDR2 FQNNGV, per germline. The CDR3 sequence: CASRNPGHSNQPQHF. CDR3 sequence (DNA): TGTGCCAGCAGGAATCCAGGACATAGCAATCAGCCCCAGCATTTT.

The sample holds a few counts of this clone. The V and J genes are TRBV28 and TRBJ1-4, with 9 bases matching TRBD1. This CDR3 region has 14 residues. Trimming removed 7 bases from V and 7 bases from J; junction bases left unmatched: 7. Per the germline V gene, CDR1 is MDHEN and CDR2 is SYDVKM. CDR3 in DNA: TGTGCCAGCATTTCACAGGGGGCCGGTGAAAAACTGTTTTTT. It is translated as CASISQGAGEKLFF.

The chain carries TRBV9 and TRBJ2-7, with D perhaps TRBD2 (5 bases). The V gene's germline CDR1 is SGDLS and CDR2 YYNGEE. V was cut by 4 bases and J by 3 bases, with 11 bases left in between. This CDR3 is 13 amino acids long. The CDR3 loop is CASSPGSLYEQYF. CDR3 bases: TGTGCCAGCAGCCCGGGGTCCCTCTACGAGCAGTACTTC. The full variable domain, rest sourced from reference TRBV9 and TRBJ2-7, is DSGVTQTPKHLITATGQRVTLRCSPRSGDLSVYWYQQSLDQGLQFLIQYYNGEERAKGNILERFSAQQFPDLHSELNLSSLELGDSALYFCASSPGSLYEQYFGPGTRLTVT.

This clone was observed once. The rearrangement joins TRBV6-1 to TRBJ2-3, with 9 nucleotides matching TRBD2. CDR3 size: 17 residues. Germline CDR1 MNHNS, CDR2 SASEGT. After removal of 3 bases from V and 1 base from J, the junction contained 8 bases not matched to a gene. CDR3 bases: TGTGCCAGCAGTGAGGGGACTAGCCAGCGAGGCACAGATACGCAGTATTTT. Its translation: CASSEGTSQRGTDTQYF.

CDR3 amino acids: CASSSRQGLLDYTF. CDR3 DNA sequence: TGCGCCAGCAGCTCAAGACAGGGGCTTTTGGACTACACCTTC. The chain links TRBV5-1 to TRBJ1-2; 8 positions agree with TRBD1. This CDR3 is built from 14 residues. Trimming took 3 bases from V and 10 from J; bases not matched to a gene: 11. From germline, CDR1 is SGHRS and CDR2 YFSETQ.

The chain has TRBV4-1 and TRBJ2-3; D is possibly TRBD2 (5 bases). The CDR3 totals 16 residues. The germline gives CDR1 MGHRA, CDR2 YSYEKL. Deletions cut 6 bases from V and 3 bases from J, with 19 bases between. Here the CDR3 DNA reads TGCGCCAGCAGTTATAACGGGCCGGGGAGTACAGATACGCAGTATTTT. It is translated as CASSYNGPGSTDTQYF.

The CDR3 protein is CASSLSRTGPNSPLHF. CDR3 DNA: TGTGCCAGCAGTTTATCTAGGACAGGGCCGAATTCACCCCTCCACTTT. V is TRBV27 and J is TRBJ1-6, with 8 bases that match TRBD1. CDR3 size: 16 residues. The germline CDR1 and CDR2 sequences are MNHEY and SMNVEV (reference sequence). V lost 0 bases and J lost 7; bases outside the gene matches: 5.

The chain uses TRBV6-4 and TRBJ1-1; TRBD1 matches at 9 bases. The CDR3 has 14 residues. V was clipped by 6 bases and J by 6 bases; unmatched bases: 8. CDR1 MRHNA and CDR2 SNTAGT come from the germline V gene. Here the CDR3 reads CASRAGQGSAEAFF. The CDR3 coding sequence is TGTGCCAGCAGGGCGGGACAGGGATCGGCTGAAGCTTTCTTT.